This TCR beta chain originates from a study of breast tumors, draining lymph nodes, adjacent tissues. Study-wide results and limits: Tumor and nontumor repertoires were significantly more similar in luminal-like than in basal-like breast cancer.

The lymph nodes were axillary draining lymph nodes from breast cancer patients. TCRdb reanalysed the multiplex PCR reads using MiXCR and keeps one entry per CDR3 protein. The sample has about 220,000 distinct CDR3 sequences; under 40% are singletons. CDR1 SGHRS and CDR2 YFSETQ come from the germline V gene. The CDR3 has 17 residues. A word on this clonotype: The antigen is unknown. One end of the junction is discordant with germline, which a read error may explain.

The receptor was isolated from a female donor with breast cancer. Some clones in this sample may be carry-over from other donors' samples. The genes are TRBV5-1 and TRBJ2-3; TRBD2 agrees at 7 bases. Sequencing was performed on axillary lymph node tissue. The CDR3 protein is CANSLELAPGEADTQYF. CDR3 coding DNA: TGCGCCAACAGCTTGGAACTAGCGCCGGGCGAGGCAGATACGCAGTATTTT.